This T cell receptor (beta chain) was documented in a study of blood T cell repertoires in COVID-19. On the study more broadly: Specimens from acute and convalescent COVID-19 originated in the United States, Italy and Spain.

The CDR3 covers 17 residues. Germline V gene lookup returns CDR1 WSHSY and CDR2 SAAADI. Deletions cut 8 bases from V and 2 bases from J, with 23 bases between. The method was immunoSEQ multiplex PCR; TCRdb's version includes in-frame clones alone and lacks a portion of them. The data contain 55,000 to 75,000 clones, roughly 70% of them singletons. The chain carries TRBV10-2 and TRBJ2-3; perhaps TRBD1 as D (7 bases). The material sequenced was peripheral blood. This receptor was identified in a man aged 55 to 70 with acute or convalescent COVID-19. The CDR3 protein is CASQSGGLYPYTDTQYF. The CDR3 DNA reads TGCGCCAGCCAATCAGGGGGACTTTATCCTTACACAGATACGCAGTATTTT.